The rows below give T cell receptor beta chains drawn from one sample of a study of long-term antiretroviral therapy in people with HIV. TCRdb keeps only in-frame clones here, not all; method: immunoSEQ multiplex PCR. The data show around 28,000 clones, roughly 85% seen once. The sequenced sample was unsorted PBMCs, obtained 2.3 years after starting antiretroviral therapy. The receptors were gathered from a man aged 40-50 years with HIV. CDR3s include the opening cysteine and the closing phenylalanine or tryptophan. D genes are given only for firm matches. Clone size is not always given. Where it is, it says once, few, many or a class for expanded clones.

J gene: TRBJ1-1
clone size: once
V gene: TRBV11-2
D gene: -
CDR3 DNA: TGTGCCAGCAGCGGGTTCACGGGGACTGAAGCTTTCTTT
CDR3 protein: CASSGFTGTEAFF

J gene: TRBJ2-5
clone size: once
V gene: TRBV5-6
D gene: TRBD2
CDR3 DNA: TGTGCCAGCAGCTTAGGTATAGCGGGGGGGCAAGAGACCCAGTACTTC
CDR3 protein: CASSLGIAGGQETQYF

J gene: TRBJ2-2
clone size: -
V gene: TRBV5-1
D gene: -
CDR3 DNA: TGCGCCAGCAGGGGCACCGGGGAGCTGTTTTTT
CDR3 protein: CASRGTGELFF

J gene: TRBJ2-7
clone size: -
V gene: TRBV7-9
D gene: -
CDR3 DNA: TGTGCCAGCGGGGCATCGTCCTACGAGCAGTACTTC
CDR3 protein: CASGASSYEQYF

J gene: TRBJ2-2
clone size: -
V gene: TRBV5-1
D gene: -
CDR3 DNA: TGCGCCAGCAGCGACGGAGGGAGTTCAAACACCGGGGAGCTGTTTTTT
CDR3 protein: CASSDGGSSNTGELFF

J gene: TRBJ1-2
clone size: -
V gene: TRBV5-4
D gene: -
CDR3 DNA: TGTGCCAGCAGCTTGGGGTCCGACAGGTCATCAGTTAACTATGGCTACACCTTC
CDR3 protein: CASSLGSDRSSVNYGYTF

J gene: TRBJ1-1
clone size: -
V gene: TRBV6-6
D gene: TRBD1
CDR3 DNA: TGTGCCAGCTCGATTCAGACAGGGAGGACTGAAGCTTTCTTT
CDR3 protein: CASSIQTGRTEAFF

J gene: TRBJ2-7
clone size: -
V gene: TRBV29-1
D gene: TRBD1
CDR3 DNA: TGCAGCGCTAGGGGGACAGGGGAGAGCTCCTACGAGCAGTACTTC
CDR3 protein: CSARGTGESSYEQYF

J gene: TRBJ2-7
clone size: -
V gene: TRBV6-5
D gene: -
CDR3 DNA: TGTGCCAGCAGTTACTCCGGAGGGACGGGATCCGAGCAGTACTTC
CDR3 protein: CASSYSGGTGSEQYF

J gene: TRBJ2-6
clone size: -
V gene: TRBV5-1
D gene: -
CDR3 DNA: TGCGCCAGCAGCTTGTGGAGCTCTGGGGCCAACGTCCTGACTTTC
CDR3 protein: CASSLWSSGANVLTF

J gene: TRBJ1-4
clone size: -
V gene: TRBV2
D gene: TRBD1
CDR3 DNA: TGTGCCAGCAGTGAAGAGGACAGGGGAGGGAATGAAAAACTGTTTTTT
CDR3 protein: CASSEEDRGGNEKLFF

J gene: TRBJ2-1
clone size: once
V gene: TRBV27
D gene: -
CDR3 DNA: TGTGCCAGCAGTTTATCCGGTCCCAATGAGCAGTTCTTC
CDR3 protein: CASSLSGPNEQFF

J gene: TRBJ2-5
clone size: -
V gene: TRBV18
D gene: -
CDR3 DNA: TGTGCCAGCTCACCAGTGGCGAAACAAGAGACCCAGTACTTC
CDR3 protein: CASSPVAKQETQYF

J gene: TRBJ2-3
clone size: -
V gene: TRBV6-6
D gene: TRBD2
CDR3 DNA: TGTGCCAGCAGTATACTAGCGGTACTTAGCACAGATACGCAGTATTTT
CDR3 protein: CASSILAVLSTDTQYF

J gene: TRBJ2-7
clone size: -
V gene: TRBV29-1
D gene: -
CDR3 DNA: TGCAGCGTCTGGGGGGGGACAGTCGAGCAGTACTTC
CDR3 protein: CSVWGGTVEQYF

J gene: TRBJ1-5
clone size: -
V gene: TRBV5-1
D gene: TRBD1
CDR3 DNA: TGCGCCAGCAGCTTGGGGGACAGGGGCCTCAATCAGCCCCAGCATTTT
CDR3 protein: CASSLGDRGLNQPQHF

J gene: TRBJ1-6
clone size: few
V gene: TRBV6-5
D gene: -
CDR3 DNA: TGTGCCAGCAGGGCCACAGGGATGAATTCACCCCTCCACTTT
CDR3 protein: CASRATGMNSPLHF

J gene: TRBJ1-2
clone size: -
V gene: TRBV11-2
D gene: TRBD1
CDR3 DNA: TGTGCCAGCAGCTTAGATAGGACAGGGCGAAATGGCTACACCTTC
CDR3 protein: CASSLDRTGRNGYTF

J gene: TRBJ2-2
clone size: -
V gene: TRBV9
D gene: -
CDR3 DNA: TGTGCCAGCAGCGTAGCTGTGGGTTCCTACATCGCTTCGAACACCGGGGAGCTGTTTTTT
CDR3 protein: CASSVAVGSYIASNTGELFF

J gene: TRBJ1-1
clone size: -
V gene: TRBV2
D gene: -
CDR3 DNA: TGTGCCAGCGGGGGGGGATCCGACACTGAAGCTTTCTTT
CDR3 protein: CASGGGSDTEAFF

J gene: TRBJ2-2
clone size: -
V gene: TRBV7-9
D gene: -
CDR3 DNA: TGTGCCAGCAGCTTAGTTCCTAGCCTTCAGACCGGGGAGCTGTTTTTT
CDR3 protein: CASSLVPSLQTGELFF

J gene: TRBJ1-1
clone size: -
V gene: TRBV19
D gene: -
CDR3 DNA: TGTGCCAGTAGCCCACAAGCGGGAGTATTGAACACTGAAGCTTTCTTT
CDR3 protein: CASSPQAGVLNTEAFF

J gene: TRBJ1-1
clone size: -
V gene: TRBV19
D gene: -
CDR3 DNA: TGTGCCAGTAGTATAGCGAGGAACACTGAAGCTTTCTTT
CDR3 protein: CASSIARNTEAFF

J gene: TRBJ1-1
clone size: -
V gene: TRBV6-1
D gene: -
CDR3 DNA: TGTGCCAGCAGTGAAACCTTATACAGGGACACTGAAGCTTTCTTT
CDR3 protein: CASSETLYRDTEAFF

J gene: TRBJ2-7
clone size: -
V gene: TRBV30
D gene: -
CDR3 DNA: TGTGCCTGGAACGAGCCAGGGATCTACGAGCAGTACTTC
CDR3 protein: CAWNEPGIYEQYF

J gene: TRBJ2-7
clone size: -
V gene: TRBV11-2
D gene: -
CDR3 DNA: TGTGCCAGCAGCTCAGGCCGTTCTACCGGGCTGATGTTCGACGAGCAGTACTTC
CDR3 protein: CASSSGRSTGLMFDEQYF

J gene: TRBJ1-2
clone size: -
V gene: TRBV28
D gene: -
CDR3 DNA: TGTGCCAGCAGTTTGGAGACGGCCTATGGCTACACCTTC
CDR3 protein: CASSLETAYGYTF

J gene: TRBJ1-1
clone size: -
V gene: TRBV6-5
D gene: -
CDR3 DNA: TGTGCCAGCAGGTCCGCTCCTCGGGGCACTGAAGCTTTCTTT
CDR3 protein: CASRSAPRGTEAFF

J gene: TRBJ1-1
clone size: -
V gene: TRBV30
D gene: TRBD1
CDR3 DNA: TGTGCCTGGGGACAGGGGACCCCTGCTGAAGCTTTCTTT
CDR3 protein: CAWGQGTPAEAFF

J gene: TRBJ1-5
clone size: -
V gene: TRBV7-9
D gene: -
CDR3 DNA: TGTGCCAGCAGCTTTGGAATAGGACACACTAATCAGCCCCAGCATTTT
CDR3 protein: CASSFGIGHTNQPQHF

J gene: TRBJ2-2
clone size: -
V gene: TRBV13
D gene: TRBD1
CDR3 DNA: TGTGCCAGCAGCTTAAGGGCCCCCGACAGGGGCACCGGGGAGCTGTTTTTT
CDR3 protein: CASSLRAPDRGTGELFF

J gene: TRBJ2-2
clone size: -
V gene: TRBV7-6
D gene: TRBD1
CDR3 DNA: TGTGCCAGCAGCTCCCCCCTCCGAGACAGGGTAGTCGGGACCGGGGAGCTGTTTTTT
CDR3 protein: CASSSPLRDRVVGTGELFF

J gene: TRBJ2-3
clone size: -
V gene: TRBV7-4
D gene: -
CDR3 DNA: TGTGCCAGCCCGCACCCAGGAGGGTACACAGATACGCAGTATTTT
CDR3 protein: CASPHPGGYTDTQYF

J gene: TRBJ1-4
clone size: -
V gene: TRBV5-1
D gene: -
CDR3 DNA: TGCGCCAGCAGCTGGCAGGGAAACCCAAATGAAAAACTGTTTTTT
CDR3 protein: CASSWQGNPNEKLFF

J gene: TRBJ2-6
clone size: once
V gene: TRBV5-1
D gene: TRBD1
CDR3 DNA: TGCGCCAGCAGCTTGGAGGGACAGCTCTCTGGGGCCAACGTCCTGACTTTC
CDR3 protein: CASSLEGQLSGANVLTF

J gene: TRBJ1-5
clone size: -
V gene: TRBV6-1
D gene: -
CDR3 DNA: TGTGCCAGCAGTGAACGGGGACCACAGTCTTTTAACCAGCCCCAGCATTTT
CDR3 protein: CASSERGPQSFNQPQHF

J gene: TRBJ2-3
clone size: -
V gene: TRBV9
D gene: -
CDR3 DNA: TGTGCCAGCAGCGTAGGTACGGCGGGCACAGATACGCAGTATTTT
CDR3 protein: CASSVGTAGTDTQYF

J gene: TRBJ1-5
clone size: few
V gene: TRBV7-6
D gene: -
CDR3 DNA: TGTGCCAGCAGCTTATTACCCGCGACTGAGGGAAATCAGCCCCAGCATTTT
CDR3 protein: CASSLLPATEGNQPQHF

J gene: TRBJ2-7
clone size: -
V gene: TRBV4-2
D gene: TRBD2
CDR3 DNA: TGTGCCAGCAGCCCCGGACTAGCGGGAGCCGAGCAGTACTTC
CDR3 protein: CASSPGLAGAEQYF

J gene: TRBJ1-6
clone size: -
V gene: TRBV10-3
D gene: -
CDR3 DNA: TGTGCCATCAGTGAGGGGCAGGGCGAATCCTATAATTCACCCCTCCACTTT
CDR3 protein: CAISEGQGESYNSPLHF

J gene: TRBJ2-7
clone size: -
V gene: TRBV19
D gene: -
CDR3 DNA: TGTGCCAGTAGTAACCGGGACACCGCCTACGAGCAGTACTTC
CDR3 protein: CASSNRDTAYEQYF

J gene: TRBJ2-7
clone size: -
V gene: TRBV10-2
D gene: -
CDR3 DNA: TGCGCCAGCAGTGAGTCGTACAGGGACTACGAGCAGTACTTC
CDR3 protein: CASSESYRDYEQYF

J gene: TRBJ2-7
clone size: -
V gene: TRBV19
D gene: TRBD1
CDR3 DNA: TGTGCCAGTAGTATAGTTGGGACAGGGGGCAACTACGAGCAGTACTTC
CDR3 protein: CASSIVGTGGNYEQYF

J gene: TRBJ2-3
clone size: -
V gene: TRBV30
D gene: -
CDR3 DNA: TGTGCCTGGAGTGTTGGGCAGAGAACGCAGTATTTT
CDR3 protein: CAWSVGQRTQYF

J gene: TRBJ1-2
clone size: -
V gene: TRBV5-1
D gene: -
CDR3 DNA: TGCGCCAGCAGCTTGGACACGAACTATGGCTACACCTTC
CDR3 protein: CASSLDTNYGYTF

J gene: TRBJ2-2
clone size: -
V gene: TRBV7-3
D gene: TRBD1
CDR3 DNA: TGTGCCAGCAGCTTAACCGGCATGGGACAGGCGAACACCGGGGAGCTGTTTTTT
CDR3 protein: CASSLTGMGQANTGELFF

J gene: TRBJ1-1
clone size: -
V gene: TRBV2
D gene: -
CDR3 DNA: TGTGCCAGCATGTTGCCAGGGCTGAACACTGAAGCTTTCTTT
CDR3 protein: CASMLPGLNTEAFF

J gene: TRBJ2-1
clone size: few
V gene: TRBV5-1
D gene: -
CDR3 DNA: TGCGCCAGCAGCTTGGGGGGCGGGGACGGTAATGAGCAGTTCTTC
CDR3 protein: CASSLGGGDGNEQFF

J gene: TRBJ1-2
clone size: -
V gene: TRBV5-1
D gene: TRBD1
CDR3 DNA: TGCGCCAGCAGCTTGGCCGGGACAGTTCTTTCCAACTATGGCTACACCTTC
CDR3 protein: CASSLAGTVLSNYGYTF

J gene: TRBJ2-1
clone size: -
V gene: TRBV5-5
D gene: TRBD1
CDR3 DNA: TGTGCCAGCAGCTTGGCAGGGGGCGGCTACAATGAGCAGTTCTTC
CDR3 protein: CASSLAGGGYNEQFF

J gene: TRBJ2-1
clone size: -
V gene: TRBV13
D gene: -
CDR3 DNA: TGTGCCAGCAGCCCCCAGGGCTACAATGAGCAGTTCTTC
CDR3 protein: CASSPQGYNEQFF

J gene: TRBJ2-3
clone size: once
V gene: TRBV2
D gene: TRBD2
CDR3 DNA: TGTGCCAGCAGTGACTGGCCTGGCGGGGGGGCCGTTGGAGATACGCAGTATTTT
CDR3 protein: CASSDWPGGGAVGDTQYF

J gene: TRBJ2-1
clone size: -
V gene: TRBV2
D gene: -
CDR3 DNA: TGTGCCAGCAGTGAAGCGGCGCTAGCGAGCTCCTACAATGAGCAGTTCTTC
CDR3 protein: CASSEAALASSYNEQFF

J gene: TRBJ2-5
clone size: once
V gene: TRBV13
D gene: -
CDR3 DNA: TGTGCCAGCAGCTTAGGGACAGGAAAGTACCAAGAGACCCAGTACTTC
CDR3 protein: CASSLGTGKYQETQYF

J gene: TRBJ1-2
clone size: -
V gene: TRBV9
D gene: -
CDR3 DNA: TGTGCCAGCAGCGTAGACCTCCAAGAGACAGGAGCTGGCTACACCTTC
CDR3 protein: CASSVDLQETGAGYTF

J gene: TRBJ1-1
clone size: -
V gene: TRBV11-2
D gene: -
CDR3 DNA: TGTGCCAGCAGCTTATACCCGAACACTGAAGCTTTCTTT
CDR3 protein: CASSLYPNTEAFF

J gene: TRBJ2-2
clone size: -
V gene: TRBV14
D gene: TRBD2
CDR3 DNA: TGTGCCCGGGGAGACCAGCAGCCAAGATTAGCGGGGAACACCGGGGAGCTGTTTTTT
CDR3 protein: CARGDQQPRLAGNTGELFF

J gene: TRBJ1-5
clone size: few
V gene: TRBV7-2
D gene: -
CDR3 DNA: TGTGCCAGCAGCTTCACTAATAGCAATCAGCCCCAGCATTTT
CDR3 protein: CASSFTNSNQPQHF

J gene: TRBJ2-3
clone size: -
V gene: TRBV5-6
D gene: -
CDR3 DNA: TGTGCCAGCAGCTTGGAGCTCGGGGGGCGCACAGATACGCAGTATTTT
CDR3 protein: CASSLELGGRTDTQYF

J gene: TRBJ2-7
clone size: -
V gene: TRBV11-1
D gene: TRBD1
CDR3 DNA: TGTGCCAGCAGCTTTAGATTCGGGACAGGGGGCGACGAGCAGTACTTC
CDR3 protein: CASSFRFGTGGDEQYF